Below, one T cell receptor beta chain is given with its context. Its antigen is undetermined. The source of the sample is a study of cytomegalovirus exposure and HLA in healthy donors. Study-level background: When 398 donors were genotyped, roughly 80% of them were found to fall in the Caucasian-associated ancestry cluster. Study-level findings and limits: Within the data, a cluster of highly shared sequence variants was likely a sequencing artifact.

Use of 60 Vbeta and 13 Jbeta primers characterized the PCR. TCRdb's copy holds only in-frame clones and misses some; the assay was immunoSEQ multiplex PCR. The sample lists over 110,000 clones; 82% were seen once. This CDR3 contains 14 residues. V was clipped by 0 bases and J by 3 bases; unmatched bases: 0. Germline CDR1 is MNHNY and CDR2 is SVGAGI (reference sequence). Input material: PBMCs. The sequence was collected from a male donor in good health and CMV-seronegative. The rearrangement uses TRBV6-6 and TRBJ2-5, with 8 bases aligning to TRBD1. The CDR3 region is CASSYSGQEETQYF. CDR3 DNA sequence: TGTGCCAGCAGTTACTCGGGACAGGAAGAGACCCAGTACTTC.